One sample yielded the 7 T cell receptor beta chains listed below, sequenced in a study of OX40 agonist ivuxolimab in advanced cancers. The protocol was immunoSEQ multiplex PCR, while the TCRdb copy is restricted to in-frame clones and leaves out a portion. The repertoire includes about 69,000 clones, 84% of them detected once, and 7.5% to 9% sits in the top ten. The sequencing here drew on CD4+ or CD8+ T cells sorted from blood, taken in a trial of the OX40 agonist ivuxolimab. All receptors come from an adult with an advanced solid tumor such as melanoma, head and neck, liver or kidney cancer.

The chain carries TRBV9 and TRBJ2-3; a weak D match, TRBD1 (6 bases). Germline loops: CDR1 SGDLS, CDR2 YYNGEE. Trimming removed 6 bases from V and 5 bases from J, with 10 bases in between. The CDR3 runs to 12 residues. The CDR3 DNA sequence: TGTGCCAGCAACAAACAGGGAGATACGCAGTATTTT. Its translation: CASNKQGDTQYF.

The chain couples TRBV5-1 to TRBJ2-6, with D possibly being TRBD1 (5 bases). V was cut by 0 bases and J by 1 base, with 5 bases left in between. CDR3 length: 15 amino acids. Germline CDR1 reads SGHRS; CDR2 reads YFSETQ. The CDR3 bases are TGCGCCAGCAGCTTGGCAGGGTCTGGGGCCAACGTCCTGACTTTC. Its protein is CASSLAGSGANVLTF.

The J gene is TRBJ2-7, the V gene TRBV18; no definite D call. The CDR3 runs to 14 residues. Germline CDR1 reads KGHSH; CDR2 reads LQKENI. The ends were cut back, 2 bases at V and 3 bases at J, with 11 bases in the middle. The CDR3 region is CASSPGRRFYEQYF. In DNA, the CDR3 is TGTGCCAGCTCACCAGGCAGGAGATTCTACGAGCAGTACTTC.

The chain couples TRBV7-2 to TRBJ2-5, with 11 bases lining up with TRBD1. CDR3 length equals 18 residues. Germline V gene sequence: CDR1 SGHTA, CDR2 FQGNSA. V shed 2 bases and J 5 bases; nucleotides not matched to a gene: 13. CDR3 in amino acids: CASSLRTGGSTREETQYF. In DNA form, the CDR3 reads TGTGCCAGCAGCTTAAGGACAGGGGGCTCAACAAGGGAGGAGACCCAGTACTTC.

This chain joins TRBV15 and TRBJ2-1, with D uncertain. Trimming removed 3 bases from V and 10 bases from J, with 16 bases in between. There are 14 residues in the CDR3. Germline V CDR1 and CDR2: LNHNV, YYDKDF (reference sequence). CDR3 sequence: CATSRQANLQEQFF. CDR3 DNA: TGTGCCACCAGCAGGCAAGCTAACTTGCAGGAGCAGTTCTTC.

This clone has a handful of counts. The chain couples TRBV28 to TRBJ2-1, with a tentative D call TRBD2 (5 bases). This CDR3 region has 16 residues. Germline lookup yields CDR1 MDHEN and CDR2 SYDVKM. The ends were cut back, 6 bases at V and 4 bases at J, with 19 bases in the middle. CDR3 nucleotides: TGTGCCAGCAGCCTTACCGGAGGAGAAGGATACAATGAGCAGTTCTTC. Its protein is CASSLTGGEGYNEQFF.

The gene calls are TRBV9 and TRBJ2-1; perhaps TRBD1 as D (6 bases). The V gene's germline CDR1 is SGDLS and CDR2 YYNGEE. Deletions cut 4 bases from V and 4 bases from J, with 15 bases between. The CDR3 loop spans 15 amino acids. CDR3 sequence (DNA): TGTGCCAGCAGCCCCTCCGGGACACAGTACAATGAGCAGTTCTTC. This gives the protein CASSPSGTQYNEQFF.